Following are 11 T cell receptor beta chains from one sample sequenced in a study of T cell responses to AZD1222 COVID-19 vaccine. This table comes from immunoSEQ multiplex PCR, and its TCRdb copy is limited to in-frame clones, with some not included. The sample yields tens of thousands of clones, around 87% seen once. The sequencing used peripheral blood, collected 28 days after the second AZD1222 dose. The receptors were sampled from an adult who received the AZD1222 COVID-19 vaccine.

The chain links TRBV7-2 to TRBJ2-1, with 12 bases identical to TRBD2. The CDR3 loop spans 19 amino acids. Germline V lookup: CDR1 SGHTA, CDR2 FQGNSA. V dropped 4 bases and J dropped 2; count of bases not matched to a gene: 12. CDR3 sequence reads: CASSSPLAGGLGAYNEQFF. The CDR3 region has the DNA TGTGCCAGCAGCTCACCTCTAGCGGGGGGGCTTGGGGCCTACAATGAGCAGTTCTTC. The full variable domain, its missing parts supplied by reference TRBV7-2 and TRBJ2-1, is GAGVSQSPSNKVTEKGKDVELRCDPISGHTALYWYRQSLGQGLEFLIYFQGNSAPDKSGLPSDRFSAERTGGSVSTLTIQRTQQEDSAVYLCASSSPLAGGLGAYNEQFFGPGTRLTVL.

The V gene is TRBV7-2, the J gene TRBJ2-2; D unclear. Germline V gene data show CDR1 as SGHTA and CDR2 as FQGNSA. The CDR3 is 14 residues long. Between the trimmed V and J ends, which lost 0 bases and 6 bases, there was a span of 8 bases. DNA for the CDR3: TGTGCCAGCAGCTTAGCGCTGCGGTCCGGGGAGCTGTTTTTT. This encodes CASSLALRSGELFF.

CDR3 residues: CASSSITTTRGDQFF. CDR3 sequence (DNA): TGTGCCAGCAGTTCCATTACGACGACCCGAGGTGACCAGTTCTTC. The J gene is TRBJ2-1, the V gene TRBV6-2 or TRBV6-3; D is ambiguous. The CDR3 spans 15 residues. CDR1 MNHEY and CDR2 SVGEGT come from the germline V gene. Between the trimmed V and J ends, which lost 4 bases and 13 bases, there was a span of 23 bases.

This clone was seen once. The chain carries TRBV9 and TRBJ2-7; the D call may be TRBD1 or TRBD2 (5 bases each). CDR1 and CDR2 (germline): SGDLS, YYNGEE. This CDR3 is 14 amino acids long. Trimming cost V 2 bases and J 3 bases, with 12 bases left between them. The DNA of the CDR3 is TGTGCCAGCAGCGTCGGGACCGCGGGCTACGAGCAGTACTTC. Translating gives CASSVGTAGYEQYF.

This chain connects TRBV6-5 to TRBJ1-4, with a tentative D call TRBD1 (5 bases). This CDR3 region has 12 residues. Deletions cut 6 bases from V and 4 bases from J, with 6 bases between. The V gene's germline CDR1 is MNHEY and CDR2 SVGAGI. CDR3 in amino acids: CASRQGNEKLFF. For the CDR3, the DNA is TGTGCCAGCAGGCAGGGTAATGAAAAACTGTTTTTT.

This clone showed up just once. V and J are TRBV4-1 and TRBJ1-2; weak D call: TRBD1 (6 bases). Germline V gene sequence: CDR1 MGHRA, CDR2 YSYEKL. Trimming left V 6 bases short and J 5 bases short, with 25 bases between. This CDR3 contains 17 residues. CDR3 DNA sequence: TGCGCCAGCAGTCCCACGCTACAGGGCCCCGTAGGTTATGGCTACACCTTC. The encoded protein is CASSPTLQGPVGYGYTF.

V is TRBV7-2 and J is TRBJ1-6; TRBD1 matches 8 bases. Germline lookup yields CDR1 SGHTA and CDR2 FQGNSA. This CDR3 is 16 amino acids long. V shed 1 base, J shed 11 bases, and the junction held 10 bases outside the gene matches. For the CDR3, the DNA is TGTGCCAGCAGCTTAGGTTCTTCAACAGGGGGTCCACCCCTCCACTTT. This codes for CASSLGSSTGGPPLHF.

V usage is TRBV6-5 and J usage is TRBJ1-6; unclear D gene. The CDR3 is 15 amino acids. Germline-derived CDR1 and CDR2 are MNHEY and SVGAGI. Trimming took off 6 bases at V and 0 bases at J, with 9 bases between the two ends. In DNA, the CDR3 is TGTGCCAGCAGCGCCGGTTCCTCCTATAATTCACCCCTCCACTTT. Amino acid sequence: CASSAGSSYNSPLHF.

This sequence joins TRBV10-1 and TRBJ2-7; no clear D gene. V was trimmed by 3 bases and J by 1 base, leaving 7 bases between them. CDR1 WNHNN and CDR2 SYGVQD come from the germline V gene (reference sequence). The CDR3 is 13 residues long. CDR3: CASSEGISYEQYF. CDR3 in DNA: TGCGCCAGCAGTGAAGGTATTTCCTACGAGCAGTACTTC.

The chain has TRBV27 and TRBJ1-4; 7 bases agree with TRBD1. J gave up 0 bases and V 8 bases, and 3 bases lay outside the gene matches. The CDR3 has 14 amino acids. The germline V gene has CDR1 MNHEY and CDR2 SMNVEV (reference sequence). The CDR3 reads CASGQAATNEKLFF. DNA of the CDR3: TGTGCCAGCGGACAGGCAGCAACTAATGAAAAACTGTTTTTT. Looking up the rest from reference TRBV27 and TRBJ1-4 gives the full variable domain: EAQVTQNPRYLITVTGKKLTVTCSQNMNHEYMSWYRQDPGLGLRQIYYSMNVEVTDKGDVPEGYKVSRKEKRNFPLILESPSPNQTSLYFCASGQAATNEKLFFGSGTQLSVL.

V and J are TRBV10-3 and TRBJ1-5; D is perhaps TRBD1 (5 bases). This CDR3 comprises 16 residues. Trimming stripped 5 bases from V and 7 bases from J, with 21 bases between. Germline V gene sequence: CDR1 ENHRY, CDR2 SYGVKD. The DNA of the CDR3 is TGTGCCATCAGTACCGATGGAGGTGGGGGGGGACAGCCCCAGCATTTT. It specifies CAISTDGGGGGQPQHF.